These T cell receptor beta chains were read from a single sample in a study of CD8+ T cells in alopecia areata. Method: immunoSEQ multiplex PCR; TCRdb's copy keeps in-frame clones and lacks some. The sample records some 190,000 clones, about 60% being singletons. The specimen comprised CD4+ T cells sorted from blood, sampled at week 4, from a patient treated with tofacitinib. The receptors shown here come from a human donor with alopecia areata. CDR3s include the opening cysteine and the closing phenylalanine or tryptophan. Fields, in order: D gene, J gene, V gene, clone size, CDR3 protein, CDR3 DNA. The D gene is left open where the match is weak. Clone size is not always given. Where it is, it says once, few, many or a class for expanded clones.

>TRBD1|TRBJ1-4|TRBV29-1|-
CSVEGGWTGSNEKLFF
TGCAGCGTTGAAGGGGGTTGGACAGGGTCTAATGAAAAACTGTTTTTT
>-|TRBJ1-2|TRBV9|few
CASSAAGDYGYTF
TGTGCCAGCAGCGCCGCAGGGGATTATGGCTACACCTTC
>TRBD2|TRBJ2-2|TRBV11-1|-
CASSSRLAGGPGTGELFF
TGTGCCAGCAGCTCTCGACTAGCGGGAGGGCCGGGCACCGGGGAGCTGTTTTTT
>-|TRBJ1-1|TRBV19|-
CASSIQGARHTEAFF
TGTGCCAGTAGTATACAGGGAGCTCGCCACACTGAAGCTTTCTTT
>-|TRBJ2-1|TRBV29-1|few
CSVVTVVDEQFF
TGCAGCGTTGTCACCGTAGTGGATGAGCAGTTCTTC
>TRBD2|TRBJ2-7|TRBV4-2|few
CASSPGTSGTDEQYF
TGTGCCAGCAGTCCGGGGACTAGCGGGACCGACGAGCAGTACTTC
>-|TRBJ1-2|TRBV23-1|-
CASSQSKGVAYGYTF
TGCGCCAGCAGTCAATCGAAGGGGGTGGCCTATGGCTACACCTTC
>-|TRBJ2-5|TRBV13|-
CARTSFSRSQETQYF
TGTGCCAGGACGTCTTTCAGCAGAAGCCAAGAGACCCAGTACTTC
>-|TRBJ2-5|TRBV2|-
CASRVNQETQYF
TGTGCCAGCAGGGTGAACCAAGAGACCCAGTACTTC
>-|TRBJ2-7|TRBV6-5|few
CATKGEGLSEQYF
TGTGCCACCAAGGGGGAAGGTTTGAGCGAGCAGTACTTC
>-|TRBJ2-7|TRBV18|-
CASSPTTASSYEQYF
TGTGCCAGCTCACCTACGACAGCCAGCTCCTACGAGCAGTACTTC
>-|TRBJ1-4|TRBV5-1|-
CASSFGVVGEKLFF
TGCGCCAGCAGCTTTGGGGTTGTTGGTGAAAAACTGTTTTTT
>-|TRBJ2-2|TRBV5-1|few
CASSLARDWELFF
TGCGCCAGCAGCTTGGCCCGGGACTGGGAGCTGTTTTTT
>TRBD1|TRBJ2-1|TRBV29-1|-
CSGGQGNEQFF
TGCAGCGGTGGACAGGGCAATGAGCAGTTCTTC
>-|TRBJ2-4|TRBV29-1|few
CSVATINRDDIQYF
TGCAGCGTTGCCACGATTAACAGGGACGACATTCAGTACTTC
>-|TRBJ1-1|TRBV5-1|-
CASSMGPGVNTEAFF
TGCGCCAGCAGCATGGGGCCTGGGGTGAACACTGAAGCTTTCTTT